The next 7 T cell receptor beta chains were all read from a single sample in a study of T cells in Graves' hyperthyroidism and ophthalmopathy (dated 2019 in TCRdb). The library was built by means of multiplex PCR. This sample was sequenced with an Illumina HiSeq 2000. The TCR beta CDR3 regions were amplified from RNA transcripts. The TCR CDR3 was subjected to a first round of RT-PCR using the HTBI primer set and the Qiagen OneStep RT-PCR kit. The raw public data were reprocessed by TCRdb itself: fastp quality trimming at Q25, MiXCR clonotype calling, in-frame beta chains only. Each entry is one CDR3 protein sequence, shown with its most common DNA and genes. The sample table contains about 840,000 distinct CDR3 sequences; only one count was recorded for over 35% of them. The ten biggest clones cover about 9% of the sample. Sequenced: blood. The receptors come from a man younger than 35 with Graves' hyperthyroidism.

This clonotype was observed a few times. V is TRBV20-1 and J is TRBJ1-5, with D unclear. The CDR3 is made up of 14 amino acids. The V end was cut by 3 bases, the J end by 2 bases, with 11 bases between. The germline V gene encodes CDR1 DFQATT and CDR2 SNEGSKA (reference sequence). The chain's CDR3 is CSASQEYGNQPQHF. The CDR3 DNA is TGCAGTGCTAGTCAGGAGTATGGCAATCAGCCCCAGCATTTT.

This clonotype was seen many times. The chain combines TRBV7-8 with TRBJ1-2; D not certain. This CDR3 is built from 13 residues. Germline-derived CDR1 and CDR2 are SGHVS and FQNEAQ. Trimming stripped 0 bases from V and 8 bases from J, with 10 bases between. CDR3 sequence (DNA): TGTGCCAGCAGCTTAGCGCCTTGGTGCGGCTACACCTTC. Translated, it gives CASSLAPWCGYTF.

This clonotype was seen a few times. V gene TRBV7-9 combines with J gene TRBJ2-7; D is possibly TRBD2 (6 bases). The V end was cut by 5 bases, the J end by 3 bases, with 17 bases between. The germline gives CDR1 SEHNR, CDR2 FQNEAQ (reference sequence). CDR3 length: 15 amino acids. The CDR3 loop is CASSGGWDWNYEQYF. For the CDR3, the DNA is TGTGCCAGCAGCGGCGGTTGGGACTGGAACTACGAGCAGTACTTC.

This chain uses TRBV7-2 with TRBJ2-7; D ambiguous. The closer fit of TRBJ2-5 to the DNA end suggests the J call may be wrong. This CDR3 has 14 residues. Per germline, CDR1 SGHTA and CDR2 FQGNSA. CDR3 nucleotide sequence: TGTGCCAGCAGCTTACAAGGGCGGAGTGAGACCCAGTACTTC. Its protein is CASSLQGRSETQYF.

CDR3 DNA: TGCAGCGTGGCGGACCGGGACCGCTATGGCTACACCTTC. The encoded protein is CSVADRDRYGYTF. This sequence joins TRBV29-1 and TRBJ1-2, with D maybe TRBD1 (5 bases). CDR1 SQVTM and CDR2 ANQGSEA come from the germline V gene. The length of the CDR3 is 13 residues. The germline V and J ends were trimmed by 6 bases and 4 bases, with 15 bases remaining between them. The entire variable domain, with the rest obtained from reference TRBV29-1 and TRBJ1-2, is as follows: SAVISQKPSRDICQRGTSLTIQCQVDSQVTMMFWYRQQPGQSLTLIATANQGSEATYESGFVIDKFPISRPNLTFSTLTVSNMSPEDSSIYLCSVADRDRYGYTFGSGTRLTVV.

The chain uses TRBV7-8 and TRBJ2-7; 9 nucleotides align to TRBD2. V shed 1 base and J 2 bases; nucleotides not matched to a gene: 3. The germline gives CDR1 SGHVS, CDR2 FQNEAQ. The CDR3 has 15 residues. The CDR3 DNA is TGTGCCAGCAGCTTAGATGCGGGAGGGCCCTACGAGCAGTACTTC. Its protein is CASSLDAGGPYEQYF.

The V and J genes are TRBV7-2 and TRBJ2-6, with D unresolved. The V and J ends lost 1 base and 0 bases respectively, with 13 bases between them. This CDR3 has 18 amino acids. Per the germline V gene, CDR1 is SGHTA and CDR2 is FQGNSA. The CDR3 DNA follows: TGTGCCAGCAGCTTAGTCAGCCAGACTTTCTCTGGGGCCAACGTCCTGACTTTC. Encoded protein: CASSLVSQTFSGANVLTF.